A selection of T cell receptor beta chains follows, all from one sample in a study of control samples from healthy donors and cancer patients. Sequencing used immunoSEQ multiplex PCR; TCRdb keeps in-frame clones, though not all of them. Of roughly 100,000 clones detected, 83% appear once; the ten largest clones hold approximately 13%. Sequencing input: blood. All receptors derive from a woman aged 45-65 years in good health. CDR3s include the opening cysteine and the closing phenylalanine or tryptophan. D genes are given only for firm matches.

CDR3 | D | J | V
CASSFGGGSYNSPLHF | . | TRBJ1-6 | TRBV7-2
CASRRGQDNEQFF | TRBD1 | TRBJ2-1 | TRBV5-4
CASSQGFSGNTEAFF | . | TRBJ1-1 | TRBV7-3
CASSIGDGAGTQYF | TRBD2 | TRBJ2-5 | TRBV19
CASSQDYNQPQHF | . | TRBJ1-5 | TRBV14
CASQSSYNEQFF | . | TRBJ2-1 | TRBV19
CASSTSVNTEAFF | . | TRBJ1-1 | TRBV7-8
CASSSRRNSPLHF | . | TRBJ1-6 | TRBV7-2
CASSEHPGDGNSPLHF | . | TRBJ1-6 | TRBV6-1
CATSRDTVDYEQYF | . | TRBJ2-7 | TRBV2
CASRSPGQWNTEAFF | TRBD1 | TRBJ1-1 | TRBV11-3
CASSQRAGAGANVLTF | . | TRBJ2-6 | TRBV14
CATTSGSGGETQYF | TRBD2 | TRBJ2-5 | TRBV27
CASSLDRVLGYTF | . | TRBJ1-2 | TRBV5-5
CASSLVHNNEQFF | . | TRBJ2-1 | TRBV5-4
CASSYSLGSSGNTIYF | . | TRBJ1-3 | TRBV6-5
CASSLAGTGGAGYTF | TRBD1 | TRBJ1-2 | TRBV5-1
CAWIRLGTGRTDTQYF | TRBD1 | TRBJ2-3 | TRBV30
CASSQRLTGNLGTDTQYF | TRBD1 | TRBJ2-3 | TRBV2
CASRTAEAFF | . | TRBJ1-1 | TRBV2
CASSPDRDEQYF | TRBD1 | TRBJ2-7 | TRBV7-9
CASSTGTMNTEAFF | . | TRBJ1-1 | TRBV5-1
CASSQDGFSVTGELFF | . | TRBJ2-2 | TRBV4-3
CSVWNRSNQPQHF | . | TRBJ1-5 | TRBV29-1
CASSKGLAMADTQYF | TRBD2 | TRBJ2-3 | TRBV7-2
CASSHPGTENTGELFF | TRBD1 | TRBJ2-2 | TRBV7-3
CAISSDRASWAFF | TRBD1 | TRBJ1-1 | TRBV10-3
CASSLDHPGVNTEAFF | . | TRBJ1-1 | TRBV7-3
CASSYLGLSNQPQHF | . | TRBJ1-5 | TRBV6-2/TRBV6-3
CATSSRINTGELFF | . | TRBJ2-2 | TRBV24-1
CASSQDRRQRNEKLFF | . | TRBJ1-4 | TRBV4-3
CASSVGLGGAADTQYF | TRBD1 | TRBJ2-3 | TRBV9
CASSPGGGGYTF | . | TRBJ1-2 | TRBV12-3/TRBV12-4
CASSLNRGRLGTQYF | TRBD1 | TRBJ2-7 | TRBV5-6
CASSYSPTGASRGYTF | . | TRBJ1-2 | TRBV6-2/TRBV6-3
CAWSLAGLDEQYF | . | TRBJ2-7 | TRBV30
CASSRLGNTIYF | . | TRBJ1-3 | TRBV21-1
CASSPRQVNTEAFF | . | TRBJ1-1 | TRBV18
CASSYSNGPEQYF | . | TRBJ2-7 | TRBV6-5
CASSFGGLTGGLFF | TRBD1 | TRBJ2-1 | TRBV5-4
CASSPPEGFNEKLFF | . | TRBJ1-4 | TRBV28
CASSPYRGARYEQYF | . | TRBJ2-7 | TRBV27
CASSKTNEKLFF | . | TRBJ1-4 | TRBV21-1
CASSLGGWTEAFF | . | TRBJ1-1 | TRBV27
CASSERGAYGYTF | . | TRBJ1-2 | TRBV18
CASSRGGLIYEQYF | TRBD1 | TRBJ2-7 | TRBV9
CASSLAATSGEKLFF | . | TRBJ1-4 | TRBV5-5
CASSYRTVPQNTEAFF | . | TRBJ1-1 | TRBV6-2/TRBV6-3
CASSQVLGGAAGNTIYF | . | TRBJ1-3 | TRBV4-1
CASSGGIKSSGNTIYF | . | TRBJ1-3 | TRBV2